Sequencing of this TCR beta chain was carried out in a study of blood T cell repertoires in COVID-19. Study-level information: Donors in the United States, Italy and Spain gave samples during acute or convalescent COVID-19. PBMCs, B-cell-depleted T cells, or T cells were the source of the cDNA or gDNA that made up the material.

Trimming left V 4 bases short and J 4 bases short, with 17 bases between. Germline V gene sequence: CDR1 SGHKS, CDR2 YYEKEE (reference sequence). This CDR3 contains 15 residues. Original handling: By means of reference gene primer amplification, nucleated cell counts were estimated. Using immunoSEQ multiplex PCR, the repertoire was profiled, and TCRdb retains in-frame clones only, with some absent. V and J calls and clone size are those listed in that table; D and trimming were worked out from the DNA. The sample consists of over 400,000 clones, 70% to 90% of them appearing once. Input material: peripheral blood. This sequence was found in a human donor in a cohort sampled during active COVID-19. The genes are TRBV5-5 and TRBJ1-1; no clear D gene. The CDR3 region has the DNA TGTGCCAGCAGCGTAGGACTGGGTGTGGGCACTGAAGCTTTCTTT. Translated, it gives CASSVGLGVGTEAFF.